This T cell receptor beta chain was profiled in a study of CD8+CD57+ T cells in acquired aplastic anemia. Selection for sequencing was limited to patients who had shown CD8+CD57+ cell expansion by flow cytometry. General observations from the study: The study identified 25 to 30 CD8+ CDR3 sequences shared by patients and controls.

Comments on this clonotype: What it recognizes is unknown.

Germline V CDR1 and CDR2: KGHDR, SFDVKD. Trimming shortened V by 6 bases and J by 4 bases, and 8 bases separated the two germline ends. The CDR3 runs 12 residues. CDR3 and TCR beta VDJ profiling relied on a genomic DNA template. TCRdb reanalysed the reads using MiXCR and keeps one entry per CDR3 protein. The data contain fewer than 200,000 distinct CDR3 sequences, 48% of them singletons. The sequence derives from a human donor with aplastic anemia. The sequencing sample was made of sorted CD4+, CD8+, or CD8+CD57+ T cells (not recorded which) from PBMCs. V and J are TRBV24-1 and TRBJ1-1, with no clear D. The chain's CDR3 is CATSRSGTEAFF. Written as DNA, the CDR3 is TGTGCCACCAGTAGATCCGGCACTGAAGCTTTCTTT.